A single TCR beta chain is shown here with its context. This entry is derived from a study of blood T cell repertoires in COVID-19. This CDR3 is built from 13 residues. Per germline, CDR1 LNHDA and CDR2 SQIVND (reference sequence). V was pared by 4 bases and J by 6 bases, with 4 bases of the junction left unmatched. Using immunoSEQ multiplex PCR, the repertoire was profiled, and TCRdb retains in-frame clones only, with some absent. The sample yields roughly 14,000 clones, about 87% seen once. Sequenced input: peripheral blood. The receptor was derived from a human donor in a cohort sampled during active COVID-19. This chain uses TRBV19 with TRBJ2-3; TRBD2 aligns across 7 bases. The DNA for the CDR3 is TGTGCCAGTAGTACATGGACTAGTGATACGCAGTATTTT. Translating it yields CASSTWTSDTQYF. The entire variable domain, with the rest obtained from reference TRBV19 and TRBJ2-3, is as follows: DGGITQSPKYLFRKEGQNVTLSCEQNLNHDAMYWYRQDPGQGLRLIYYSQIVNDFQKGDIAEGYSVSREKKESFPLTVTSAQKNPTAFYLCASSTWTSDTQYFGPGTRLTVL.